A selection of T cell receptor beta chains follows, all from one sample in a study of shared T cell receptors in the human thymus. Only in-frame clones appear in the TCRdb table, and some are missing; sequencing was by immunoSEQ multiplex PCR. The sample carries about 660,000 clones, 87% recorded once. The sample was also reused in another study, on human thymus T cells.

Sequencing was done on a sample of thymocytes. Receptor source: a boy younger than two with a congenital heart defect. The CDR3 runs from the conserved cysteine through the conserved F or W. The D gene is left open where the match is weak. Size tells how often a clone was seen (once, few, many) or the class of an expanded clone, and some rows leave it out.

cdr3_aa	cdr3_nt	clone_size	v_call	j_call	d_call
CASRRDRDRDQPQHF	TGTGCCAGCAGGAGAGACAGGGATCGGGATCAGCCCCAGCATTTT	once	TRBV6-6	TRBJ1-5	TRBD1
CASSQDVRQGFPQPQHF	TGCGCCAGCAGCCAAGATGTACGGCAGGGGTTCCCTCAGCCCCAGCATTTT	.	TRBV4-3	TRBJ1-5	.
CASRAGTEIPRTEAFF	TGTGCCAGTAGGGCCGGGACAGAAATCCCCAGAACTGAAGCTTTCTTT	.	TRBV19	TRBJ1-1	TRBD1
CASIGQGGTDTQYF	TGCGCCAGCATTGGACAGGGGGGCACAGATACGCAGTATTTT	.	TRBV5-1	TRBJ2-3	TRBD1
CASSQDFGTGAEATNEKLFF	TGCGCCAGCAGCCAAGATTTCGGGACAGGGGCCGAGGCAACTAATGAAAAACTGTTTTTT	.	TRBV4-1	TRBJ1-4	TRBD1
CASSLNPGLTEQYF	TGTGCCAGCAGCTTGAATCCGGGACTAACCGAGCAGTACTTC	.	TRBV5-4	TRBJ2-7	TRBD2
CASNQGLAGRDEQYF	TGTGCCAGCAACCAAGGACTAGCGGGAAGAGACGAGCAGTACTTC	.	TRBV6-6	TRBJ2-7	TRBD2
CASSLGQEAYEQYF	TGTGCCAGCAGTTTAGGCCAGGAAGCCTACGAGCAGTACTTC	.	TRBV28	TRBJ2-7	.
CASSSLGGGAATDTQYF	TGTGCCAGCAGCTCCCTAGGCGGGGGGGCCGCCACAGATACGCAGTATTTT	few	TRBV5-8	TRBJ2-3	TRBD2
CASSAEDRYEQFF	TGTGCCAGTAGTGCCGAGGACAGATATGAGCAGTTCTTC	.	TRBV19	TRBJ2-1	.
CASSLAQHGSGTEAFF	TGTGCCAGCAGTTTGGCACAGCACGGGAGTGGTACTGAAGCTTTCTTT	.	TRBV27	TRBJ1-1	.
CASSLGPSGQGSVTDTQYF	TGTGCCAGCAGCTTAGGCCCCTCAGGACAGGGGAGTGTCACAGATACGCAGTATTTT	.	TRBV7-2	TRBJ2-3	TRBD1
CSVTATAGVSGKSTDTQYF	TGCAGCGTTACAGCTACAGCGGGAGTTTCCGGTAAAAGCACAGATACGCAGTATTTT	.	TRBV29-1	TRBJ2-3	TRBD2
CASLQGSGYTF	TGTGCCAGCTTACAGGGGTCTGGCTACACCTTC	.	TRBV6-1	TRBJ1-2	TRBD1
CASSQGGQGPYEQYF	TGCGCCAGCAGCCAAGGCGGACAGGGCCCCTACGAGCAGTACTTC	.	TRBV4-1	TRBJ2-7	TRBD1
CSAGTSTTYNEQFF	TGCAGCGCTGGGACTAGCACCACCTACAATGAGCAGTTCTTC	.	TRBV29-1	TRBJ2-1	TRBD2
CASSEYGGRITNTGELFF	TGTGCCAGCAGTGAATATGGCGGGAGGATTACGAACACCGGGGAGCTGTTTTTT	.	TRBV2	TRBJ2-2	TRBD2
CASSLILQGGNTEAFF	TGTGCCAGCAGCTTGATTCTGCAGGGGGGGAACACTGAAGCTTTCTTT	.	TRBV5-6	TRBJ1-1	TRBD1
CASSKRSYEQYF	TGTGCCAGCAGCAAGCGGTCTTACGAGCAGTACTTC	.	TRBV5-6	TRBJ2-7	.
CASSQDAYYRDSISYEQYF	TGCGCCAGCAGCCAAGATGCCTACTACCGGGACAGCATCTCCTACGAGCAGTACTTC	.	TRBV4-1	TRBJ2-7	TRBD1
CASSPSGTLAYEQYF	TGTGCCAGCAGTCCTAGCGGGACACTCGCCTACGAGCAGTACTTC	.	TRBV27	TRBJ2-7	TRBD2
CASSFYRGLHQPQHF	TGTGCCAGCAGTTTCTACAGGGGGCTTCATCAGCCCCAGCATTTT	.	TRBV28	TRBJ1-5	TRBD1
CATSRARGIEQFF	TGTGCCACCAGCAGAGCGCGGGGCATTGAGCAGTTCTTC	.	TRBV15	TRBJ2-1	.
CASSDWGLAGGRNEQFF	TGTGCCAGCAGTGACTGGGGACTAGCGGGGGGAAGAAATGAGCAGTTCTTC	.	TRBV2	TRBJ2-1	TRBD2
CASSRGLADNEQFF	TGTGCCAGCTCACGTGGACTAGCGGACAATGAGCAGTTCTTC	.	TRBV18	TRBJ2-1	TRBD2
CASLKELAGGPIVHEQYF	TGTGCCAGTTTAAAAGAACTAGCGGGAGGGCCTATCGTGCACGAGCAGTACTTC	.	TRBV28	TRBJ2-7	TRBD2
CASSSEVGFHTGELFF	TGCGCCAGCAGCTCCGAGGTGGGTTTTCACACCGGGGAGCTGTTTTTT	.	TRBV5-1	TRBJ2-2	.
CASSEQAYEQYF	TGTGCCAGCAGTGAGCAGGCCTACGAGCAGTACTTC	.	TRBV2	TRBJ2-7	.